These 8 T cell receptor beta chains share one sample of origin, sequenced in a study of response to subunit inactivated influenza vaccine. TCRdb called the RT-PCR reads again in MiXCR, with one record for every CDR3 protein. Of 450,000 to 600,000 distinct CDR3 sequences listed, roughly 8.2% were seen once; the top ten hold around 13%. The specimen was PBMCs from blood, collected roughly 24 months after vaccination. The receptors here all came from a man aged 45-69 years who received an inactivated influenza vaccine.

This clonotype showed up just a few times. The chain uses TRBV7-9 and TRBJ1-3; no firm D call. The CDR3 has 15 amino acids. In germline, CDR1 is SEHNR, CDR2 FQNEAQ (reference sequence). V lost 4 bases to trimming and J lost 2 bases, with 12 bases between them. The CDR3 region is CASSSAWVPGNTIYF. CDR3 DNA: TGTGCCAGCAGCTCGGCTTGGGTTCCTGGAAACACCATATATTTT.

The V gene is TRBV20-1, the J gene TRBJ1-1; D is perhaps TRBD1 (6 bases). The CDR3 has 14 amino acids. Trimming took off 6 bases at V and 1 base at J, with 15 bases between the two ends. CDR1 is DFQATT, CDR2 SNEGSKA, per germline (reference sequence). The CDR3 DNA reads TGCAGTGCCTTAGAGACAGGACCGAACACTGAAGCTTTCTTT. This gives the protein CSALETGPNTEAFF.

The gene calls are TRBV28 and TRBJ2-2; D is undetermined. V lost 1 base to trimming and J lost 7 bases, with 4 bases between them. Germline CDR1 MDHEN, CDR2 SYDVKM. This CDR3 contains 12 residues. CDR3 nucleotides: TGTGCCAGCAGTTTATTCGGCGGGGAGCTGTTTTTT. Translated, it gives CASSLFGGELFF.

This clonotype has only a few counts. The rearrangement joins TRBV15 to TRBJ2-1, with TRBD2 identical over 10 bases. The CDR3 loop spans 15 amino acids. The germline CDR1 and CDR2 sequences are LNHNV and YYDKDF (reference sequence). Unmatched junction bases numbered 5, after V lost 4 bases and J lost 5 bases. The CDR3 sequence: CATSISTSGDNEQFF. CDR3 DNA: TGTGCCACCAGCATATCCACTAGCGGGGACAATGAGCAGTTCTTC.

This clonotype was found a few times. This sequence joins TRBV10-3 and TRBJ1-2; D is unclear. This CDR3 spans 13 amino acids. CDR1 ENHRY and CDR2 SYGVKD come from the germline V gene. V was cut by 4 bases and J by 1 base, with 7 bases left in between. The CDR3 nucleotides are TGTGCCATCAGTGGGGCGGATAACTATGGCTACACCTTC. The encoded protein is CAISGADNYGYTF.

This clonotype was detected a few times. V is TRBV6-1 and J is TRBJ1-5, with D possibly matching TRBD1 (6 bases). The CDR3 is 16 amino acids. V lost 6 bases to trimming and J lost 0 bases, with 15 bases between them. The germline V gene encodes CDR1 MNHNS and CDR2 SASEGT. CDR3 region: CASRPSTGLSNQPQHF. Written as DNA, the CDR3 is TGTGCCAGCAGGCCCTCGACAGGTCTTAGCAATCAGCCCCAGCATTTT.

This clonotype was seen a few times. The chain is built from TRBV7-2 and TRBJ1-2; D is ambiguous. Germline assignment: CDR1 SGHTA and CDR2 FQGNSA. The CDR3 loop spans 14 amino acids. V lost 4 bases and J 4 bases, leaving 13 bases between the germline ends. The CDR3 loop is CASSSTHGVYGYTF. In DNA, the CDR3 is TGTGCCAGCAGCTCCACACATGGGGTCTATGGCTACACCTTC. The full variable domain, with the rest looked up from reference TRBV7-2 and TRBJ1-2, is GAGVSQSPSNKVTEKGKDVELRCDPISGHTALYWYRQSLGQGLEFLIYFQGNSAPDKSGLPSDRFSAERTGGSVSTLTIQRTQQEDSAVYLCASSSTHGVYGYTFGSGTRLTVV.

This clonotype was counted at least ten times. The chain joins TRBV7-6 to TRBJ2-7, with D perhaps matching TRBD2 (6 bases). The germline V gene encodes CDR1 SGHVS and CDR2 FNYEAQ. The CDR3 covers 13 residues. Trimming took off 6 bases at V and 6 bases at J, with 15 bases between the two ends. The CDR3 region has the DNA TGTGCCAGCAGTACCGTCGACGGGGGCGAGCAGTACTTC. Encoded protein: CASSTVDGGEQYF.